The 15 T cell receptor beta chains below all came from one sample that was sequenced in a study of identical twins. A single record per CDR3 protein comes from TCRdb applying MiXCR to the 5' RACE reads. Of some 97,000 distinct CDR3 sequences in the sample, under 6.5% are singletons; the top ten hold approximately 12%. The sample taken for sequencing was memory T cells sorted from blood. These receptors were collected from a woman between 45 and 60 years old in good health.

This clonotype was seen many times. The chain links TRBV4-1 to TRBJ1-5, with 8 bases that match TRBD1. Germline V gives CDR1 MGHRA, CDR2 YSYEKL. Trimming took 1 base from V and 0 from J; bases not matched to a gene: 5. This CDR3 has 17 amino acids. The CDR3 reads CASSQGGQGHSNQPQHF. CDR3 DNA: TGCGCCAGCAGCCAAGGAGGACAGGGTCATAGCAATCAGCCCCAGCATTTT.

This clonotype was detected many times. The CDR3 here is CSARLVSSEQFF. As DNA, the CDR3 is TGCAGTGCTAGACTAGTATCGTCTGAGCAGTTCTTC. The gene calls are TRBV20-1 and TRBJ2-1; the D is unclear. Germline loops: CDR1 DFQATT, CDR2 SNEGSKA (reference sequence). V gave up 2 bases and J gave up 9 bases, with 11 bases separating them. There are 12 residues in the CDR3.

This clonotype was observed a handful of times. The chain recombines TRBV7-2 with TRBJ2-7; 10 bases match TRBD2. Trimming at V came to 3 bases and at J to 4 bases, leaving 6 bases not matched to a gene. The CDR3 is made up of 15 amino acids. Germline CDR1 is SGHTA and CDR2 is FQGNSA. The CDR3 sequence: CASSLGSAGGYEQYV. The CDR3 nucleotides read TGTGCCAGCAGCTTGGGATCAGCGGGAGGGTACGAGCAGTACGTC.

This clonotype came up a few times. The rearrangement links TRBV15 to TRBJ2-1, with TRBD1 matching 8 bases. Germline loops: CDR1 LNHNV, CDR2 YYDKDF (reference sequence). The CDR3 loop spans 16 amino acids. The V segment lost 2 bases and the J segment 4 bases; nucleotides outside the gene matches: 7. The chain's CDR3 is CATSRFQGAGYNEQFF. In nucleotides, the CDR3 is TGTGCCACCAGCAGATTCCAGGGGGCAGGATACAATGAGCAGTTCTTC.

There are many counts of this clonotype. This chain links TRBV11-2 with TRBJ2-1; D gene unclear. The V gene's germline CDR1 is SGHAT and CDR2 FQNNGV. V lost 5 bases, J lost 0 bases, and 5 bases lay in between. CDR3 size: 13 residues. The CDR3 protein is CASSPYSYNEQFF. The CDR3 DNA sequence: TGTGCCAGCAGCCCTTACTCCTACAATGAGCAGTTCTTC. The full variable domain, its missing parts supplied by reference TRBV11-2 and TRBJ2-1, is EAGVAQSPRYKIIEKRQSVAFWCNPISGHATLYWYQQILGQGPKLLIQFQNNGVVDDSQLPKDRFSAERLKGVDSTLKIQPAKLEDSAVYLCASSPYSYNEQFFGPGTRLTVL.

This chain links TRBV19 with TRBJ2-1, with 10 bases that match TRBD2. Germline values: CDR1 LNHDA, CDR2 SQIVND (reference sequence). This CDR3 region has 16 residues. V lost 3 bases and J lost 4; bases outside the gene matches: 6. The CDR3 protein is CASSIPGTSVYNEQFF. The CDR3 DNA follows: TGTGCCAGTAGTATTCCCGGGACTAGCGTTTACAATGAGCAGTTCTTC.

This clonotype was recorded many times. This chain connects TRBV12-3 or TRBV12-4 to TRBJ2-1; D remains unclear. V lost 3 bases and J 4 bases, leaving 13 bases between the germline ends. The CDR3 spans 15 residues. DNA of the CDR3: TGTGCCAGCAGTTTGATCCAGCGTCGATACAATGAGCAGTTCTTC. Amino acid sequence: CASSLIQRRYNEQFF.

This clonotype was found many times. V and J are TRBV5-1 and TRBJ1-2, with TRBD1 identical over 7 bases. CDR1 and CDR2 (germline): SGHRS, YFSETQ. CDR3 length equals 14 residues. V lost 3 bases to trimming and J lost 4 bases; unmatched junction nucleotides: 6. CDR3 region: CASSWDRRGYGYTF. CDR3 bases: TGCGCCAGCAGCTGGGACAGACGCGGCTATGGCTACACCTTC.

This clonotype has a handful of counts. This chain joins TRBV11-2 and TRBJ2-5; 9 bases agree with TRBD2. Germline V gene lookup returns CDR1 SGHAT and CDR2 FQNNGV. The V and J ends lost 3 bases and 5 bases, in that order; junction bases with no gene match: 13. CDR3 length: 17 amino acids. CDR3 DNA sequence: TGTGCCAGCAGCTTCAATAGCGGGAGTTCAGGGGGGGAGACCCAGTACTTC. It codes for CASSFNSGSSGGETQYF.

This clonotype was recorded at least ten times. This chain links TRBV7-8 with TRBJ1-1; D gene uncertain. The germline V gene has CDR1 SGHVS and CDR2 FQNEAQ. V lost 5 bases and J lost 1, with 5 bases in between. CDR3 length: 12 amino acids. The CDR3 nucleotides read TGTGCCAGCAGCGAAGGGAACACTGAAGCTTTCTTT. This gives the protein CASSEGNTEAFF. Supplemented by reference TRBV7-8 and TRBJ1-1, the full variable domain reads GAGVSQSPRYKVAKRGQDVALRCDPISGHVSLFWYQQALGQGPEFLTYFQNEAQLDKSGLPSDRFFAERPEGSVSTLKIQRTQQEDSAVYLCASSEGNTEAFFGQGTRLTVV.

The table lists this clonotype with many counts. The chain links TRBV10-1 to TRBJ2-1; D remains ambiguous. CDR1 is WNHNN and CDR2 is SYGVQD in the germline V gene (reference sequence). V lost 0 bases to trimming and J lost 9 bases, with 12 bases between them. CDR3 length: 14 residues. The CDR3 loop is CASSESRWALEQFF. CDR3 sequence (DNA): TGCGCCAGCAGTGAGTCGAGGTGGGCTCTTGAGCAGTTCTTC.

In this sample, this clonotype turned up many times. The chain employs TRBV20-1 and TRBJ2-7, with 9 bases lining up with TRBD2. The junction had 2 bases not matched to a gene; V was cut back by 3 bases and J by 2 bases. Germline CDR1 DFQATT, CDR2 SNEGSKA (reference sequence). There are 13 residues in the CDR3. The CDR3 protein is CSARGTSPYEQYF. CDR3 DNA sequence: TGCAGTGCTAGGGGGACTAGCCCCTACGAGCAGTACTTC.

Ten or more counts support this clonotype. This rearrangement joins TRBV12-3 or TRBV12-4 to TRBJ2-2; TRBD1 matches at 7 bases. The CDR3 is made up of 13 amino acids. The V gene end was trimmed by 6 bases and the J gene end by 5 bases; junction bases not matched to a gene: 3. The CDR3 bases are TGTGCCAGCAGGACAGGGCCTACCGGGGAGCTGTTTTTT. This gives the protein CASRTGPTGELFF.

Ten or more counts support this clonotype. V usage is TRBV4-2 and J usage is TRBJ2-6; 7 nucleotides agree with TRBD2. Germline V gene sequence: CDR1 LGHNA, CDR2 YNFKEQ. The CDR3 is 16 amino acids. V gave up 5 bases and J gave up 0 bases; unmatched junction bases: 4. The CDR3 spells CASSWGGPSGANVLTF. Written as DNA, the CDR3 is TGTGCCAGCAGCTGGGGGGGACCCTCTGGGGCCAACGTCCTGACTTTC.

This clonotype was observed many times. The chain links TRBV20-1 to TRBJ2-1; D call uncertain. Trimming removed 7 bases from V and 4 bases from J, with 11 bases in between. CDR3 length equals 12 residues. The germline CDR1 and CDR2 sequences are DFQATT and SNEGSKA (reference sequence). The CDR3, as DNA: TGCAGTGTTCGACTTTCTTACAATGAGCAGTTCTTC. Amino acids: CSVRLSYNEQFF.